These 12 T cell receptor beta chains share one sample of origin, sequenced in a study of blood T cells in healthy people across ages. Together with a sample-barcoded 5' primer, a J-beta primer mix was included in a second PCR lasting roughly 6 to 12 cycles. TCRdb re-called the 5' RACE reads with MiXCR, one entry per CDR3 protein. Of 1.8 million or so distinct CDR3 sequences listed, roughly two fifths are singletons. Sequenced material: blood. These receptors were taken from a human donor in good health.

This clonotype came up a few times. The chain carries TRBV29-1 and TRBJ1-1; no firm D call. CDR1 is SQVTM, CDR2 ANQGSEA, per germline. The CDR3 length is 12 residues. The V end lost 3 bases, the J end lost 0 bases, and 5 bases lay between the germline ends. The CDR3 loop is CSVDRVNTEAFF. CDR3 DNA: TGCAGCGTTGACAGAGTGAACACTGAAGCTTTCTTT. Complete variable domain (other parts from reference TRBV29-1 and TRBJ1-1): SAVISQKPSRDICQRGTSLTIQCQVDSQVTMMFWYRQQPGQSLTLIATANQGSEATYESGFVIDKFPISRPNLTFSTLTVSNMSPEDSSIYLCSVDRVNTEAFFGQGTRLTVV.

This chain joins TRBV27 and TRBJ2-7, with D hard to call. Per the germline V gene, CDR1 is MNHEY and CDR2 is SMNVEV (reference sequence). V was trimmed by 0 bases and J by 3 bases, leaving 9 bases between them. The CDR3 extends over 14 amino acids. Written as DNA, the CDR3 is TGTGCCAGCAGTTTATCCCTTTTAGACTACGAGCAGTACTTC. Translated, it gives CASSLSLLDYEQYF.

The chain is built from TRBV25-1 and TRBJ1-1; perhaps TRBD1 as D (5 bases). The V end lost 1 base, the J end lost 4 bases, and 10 bases lay between the germline ends. The CDR3 loop spans 14 amino acids. Germline lookup yields CDR1 MGHDK and CDR2 SYGVNS. CDR3 in DNA: TGTGCCAGCAGTGAATGGGGGGGATCCACTGAAGCTTTCTTT. Amino acids: CASSEWGGSTEAFF.

The sample holds one count of this clonotype. The rearrangement links TRBV2 to TRBJ2-4; 13 bases align to TRBD2. The DNA end lines up better with TRBJ2-7; the J call may be wrong. The germline V gene has CDR1 SNHLY and CDR2 FYNNEI. This CDR3 is 17 amino acids long. The CDR3 region has the DNA TGTGCCAGCAGTGAATATGGACTAGCGGGGGTAATACACGAGCAGTACTTC. Translated, it gives CASSEYGLAGVIHEQYF.

This clonotype showed up just a few times. The V gene is TRBV7-3, the J gene TRBJ2-3; the D gene is possibly TRBD2 (5 bases). V was trimmed by 2 bases and J by 4 bases, leaving 16 bases between them. The CDR3 loop spans 16 amino acids. In germline, CDR1 is SGHTA, CDR2 FQGTGA. CDR3: CASSLEALAAPDTQYF. The CDR3 DNA sequence: TGTGCCAGCAGCTTAGAGGCCCTAGCCGCCCCAGATACGCAGTATTTT.

This clonotype was seen a few times. The chain employs TRBV24-1 and TRBJ2-3; the match to TRBD2 covers 12 bases. Trimming removed 6 bases from V and 3 bases from J; junction bases left unmatched: 6. The CDR3 has 16 residues. CDR1 and CDR2 (germline): KGHDR, SFDVKD. Here the CDR3 DNA reads TGTGCCACCAGTAGTCCTAGCGGGGGGGCAACAGATACGCAGTATTTT. Its protein product is CATSSPSGGATDTQYF.

This clonotype was detected a few times. The chain employs TRBV2 and TRBJ1-2; TRBD1 might be the D (5 bases). V gave up 9 bases and J gave up 13 bases, with 15 bases separating them. This CDR3 comprises 10 residues. Germline values: CDR1 SNHLY, CDR2 FYNNEI. CDR3 protein: CARGEGTSTF. The CDR3 nucleotides read TGTGCCAGGGGGGAGGGGACGTCCACCTTC.

The chain carries TRBV7-8 and TRBJ2-5, with D maybe TRBD2 (7 bases). This CDR3 is 15 amino acids long. From germline, CDR1 is SGHVS and CDR2 FQNEAQ. V dropped 1 base and J dropped 5 bases, with 14 bases sitting between them. This CDR3 is CASSLDRGAWETQYF. Here the CDR3 DNA reads TGTGCCAGCAGCTTAGATCGGGGGGCTTGGGAGACCCAGTACTTC.

A few counts support this clonotype. The rearrangement uses TRBV15 and TRBJ2-5, with unresolved D. The V and J ends lost 0 bases and 2 bases respectively, with 10 bases between them. This CDR3 has 15 amino acids. Germline V gene data show CDR1 as LNHNV and CDR2 as YYDKDF (reference sequence). CDR3 DNA sequence: TGTGCCACCAGCAGAGACCTCCGGGCTCAAGAGACCCAGTACTTC. This sequence encodes CATSRDLRAQETQYF.

The chain couples TRBV7-2 to TRBJ2-3; D is undetermined. The germline CDR1 and CDR2 sequences are SGHTA and FQGNSA. This CDR3 contains 15 residues. Trimming cost V 4 bases and J 1 base, with 12 bases left between them. The CDR3 is CASSSRFRGTDTQYF. The CDR3 nucleotides are TGTGCCAGCAGCTCCCGATTTAGGGGCACAGATACGCAGTATTTT.

This clonotype showed up just a few times. The chain joins TRBV7-9 to TRBJ1-4; 11 bases line up with TRBD1. The CDR3 has 17 residues. CDR1 is SEHNR, CDR2 FQNEAQ, per germline (reference sequence). Trimming removed 3 bases from V and 7 bases from J; junction bases left unmatched: 10. The CDR3 nucleotides are TGTGCCAGCAGCTTTGACGGACAGGGGGCTTGGAGTGAAAAACTGTTTTTT. Residues: CASSFDGQGAWSEKLFF.

The chain carries TRBV6-5 and TRBJ1-2, with D possibly being TRBD1 (5 bases). The CDR3 covers 14 residues. V lost 0 bases to trimming and J lost 4 bases, with 9 bases between them. Germline values: CDR1 MNHEY, CDR2 SVGAGI. This chain's CDR3 is CASSYSGASYGYTF. The CDR3 DNA sequence: TGTGCCAGCAGTTACTCAGGGGCAAGCTATGGCTACACCTTC.